These T cell receptor beta chains were read from a single sample in a study of blood T cell repertoires in COVID-19. Sequenced by immunoSEQ multiplex PCR; TCRdb stores in-frame clones only, minus some. The sample includes 90,000 to 120,000 clones, approximately 70% of them seen just once. The sample was peripheral blood. Receptor source: a man aged 80 or over with acute or convalescent COVID-19. The conserved cysteine and the conserved F or W are not part of the CDR3 here. Only some rows state a clone size, as once, few, many or a class for expanded clones.

TRBV24-1	TRBJ2-5	few	ATREGPQETQY
TRBV3-1/TRBV3-2	TRBJ1-4	few	ASSQEYGATNEKLF
TRBV5-6	TRBJ1-6	-	ASSHPGVGPLH
TRBV5-1	TRBJ2-1	-	ASSPGGLITSYNEQF
TRBV3-1/TRBV3-2	TRBJ2-5	few	ASSRGDSQSTETQY
TRBV2	TRBJ1-6	-	ASRDRSRGNSPLH
TRBV10-3	TRBJ2-7	-	AISESFGGRAYEQY
TRBV14	TRBJ2-3	once	ASSQLQGFTDTQY
TRBV3-1/TRBV3-2	TRBJ2-3	-	ASSQDGSTDTQY
TRBV28	TRBJ1-4	-	ASSSDTHEKLF
TRBV3-1/TRBV3-2	TRBJ1-3	-	ASSPRGTATAVTSGNTIY
TRBV7-9	TRBJ1-1	-	ASSRGRQSEAF
TRBV11-3	TRBJ2-2	-	ASTRQGQGSTGELF
TRBV9	TRBJ2-7	-	ASSVGASGPYEQY
TRBV6-2/TRBV6-3	TRBJ2-1	-	ASSYPVPSQAGFSYNEQF
TRBV29-1	TRBJ2-5	few	SATGWPGTQY
TRBV5-4	TRBJ2-1	-	AMTSGGKNSYNEQF
TRBV3-1/TRBV3-2	TRBJ1-2	-	ASSPPTGIHGYT
TRBV11-2	TRBJ2-5	few	ASSIPKGLSETQY
TRBV28	TRBJ1-2	-	ASTPGRDYGYT
TRBV11-2	TRBJ1-2	-	ASSPWTGGYYGYT
TRBV24-1	TRBJ2-1	-	ATKISGSHNEQF
TRBV27	TRBJ2-7	-	ASRKTRGPYEQY
TRBV25-1	TRBJ1-6	-	ASSEDRGNSPLH
TRBV21-1	TRBJ1-1	-	ASSKGGGSNTEAF
TRBV6-5	TRBJ2-2	-	ASSSPAGAGELF
TRBV18	TRBJ1-1	-	ASSPKLNTEAF
TRBV28	TRBJ2-7	-	ASSSGTGLDEQY
TRBV28	TRBJ2-1	-	ASSLGREGLSYEQF
TRBV28	TRBJ2-7	-	ASKLGTVSGEQY
TRBV30	TRBJ2-2	-	AWSIAGWTGELF
TRBV28	TRBJ2-1	once	ASSFSGAYNEQF
TRBV4-3	TRBJ2-7	-	ASSQDAPGQGGLYEQY
TRBV30	TRBJ2-1	-	AWTGLARNEQF
TRBV28	TRBJ2-3	-	ASRRLAGGGRTDTQY
TRBV5-1	TRBJ2-1	-	ASSSYSSYNEQF